This entry lists 17 T cell receptor beta chains sequenced from one sample in a study of graft-versus-host responses after intestinal transplantation. These receptors' antigens are unknown. Method: immunoSEQ multiplex PCR; TCRdb's copy keeps in-frame clones and lacks some. The data show some 41,000 clones, about 95% seen once. Sequenced material: unstimulated CD8+ T cells sorted from spleen or lymph node cells, taken before transplant. These receptors all come from a human donor who was the organ donor for an intestinal transplant.

This clone has a single count. The rearrangement uses TRBV5-6 and TRBJ2-7; no definite D call. The germline V and J ends were trimmed by 4 bases and 0 bases, with 11 bases remaining between them. Germline values: CDR1 SGHDT, CDR2 YYEEEE. There are 14 residues in the CDR3. DNA of the CDR3: TGTGCCAGCAGCATCGGGTCTCACTCCTACGAGCAGTACTTC. Translating it yields CASSIGSHSYEQYF.

V and J are TRBV18 and TRBJ2-7; D possibly corresponds to TRBD1 (5 bases). Trimming took off 6 bases at V and 2 bases at J, with 14 bases between the two ends. There are 14 residues in the CDR3. From germline, CDR1 is KGHSH and CDR2 LQKENI. Here the CDR3 reads CASSLGGAPYEQYF. DNA of the CDR3: TGTGCCAGCTCTCTAGGTGGGGCCCCCTACGAGCAGTACTTC.

The gene calls are TRBV9 and TRBJ1-1; unclear D gene. In germline, CDR1 is SGDLS, CDR2 YYNGEE. This CDR3 contains 15 residues. Trimming stripped 0 bases from V and 1 base from J, with 10 bases between. CDR3 sequence: CASSVGPGTNTEAFF. CDR3 coding DNA: TGTGCCAGCAGCGTAGGGCCGGGAACGAACACTGAAGCTTTCTTT.

The CDR3: CASSSAGGSLGNYNSPLHF. CDR3 bases: TGTGCCAGCAGCTCTGCCGGGGGCAGCCTAGGGAACTATAATTCACCCCTCCACTTT. The chain carries TRBV5-6 and TRBJ1-6, with D possibly being TRBD1 (6 bases). The CDR3 runs 19 residues. V was trimmed by 3 bases and J by 3 bases, leaving 22 bases between them. Germline CDR1 and CDR2: SGHDT and YYEEEE.

This sequence joins TRBV29-1 and TRBJ1-1, with D possibly matching TRBD1 (6 bases). The CDR3 has 12 amino acids. V lost 7 bases, J lost 1 base, and 10 bases lay in between. CDR1 and CDR2 (germline): SQVTM, ANQGSEA. The CDR3 bases are TGCAGCGCCCTGGGGGCGAACACTGAAGCTTTCTTT. Its protein is CSALGANTEAFF. Filled out from reference TRBV29-1 and TRBJ1-1, the complete variable domain reads SAVISQKPSRDICQRGTSLTIQCQVDSQVTMMFWYRQQPGQSLTLIATANQGSEATYESGFVIDKFPISRPNLTFSTLTVSNMSPEDSSIYLCSALGANTEAFFGQGTRLTVV.

V gene TRBV5-1 combines with J gene TRBJ2-3; 8 bases are a match to TRBD1. The CDR3 loop spans 18 amino acids. The germline CDR1 and CDR2 sequences are SGHRS and YFSETQ. J gave up 1 base and V 0 bases, and 10 bases lay outside the gene matches. The CDR3 sequence is CASSLVPGGQLGTDTQYF. CDR3 nucleotides: TGCGCCAGCAGCTTGGTCCCAGGGGGCCAATTAGGCACAGATACGCAGTATTTT.

The V gene is TRBV4-2, the J gene TRBJ1-2; perhaps TRBD1 as D (5 bases). Trimming cost V 4 bases and J 7 bases, with 10 bases left between them. CDR1 is LGHNA, CDR2 YNFKEQ, per germline. The CDR3 extends over 12 amino acids. The CDR3 here is CASSRGRFGYTF. The CDR3 DNA sequence: TGTGCCAGCAGCCGGGGCCGGTTTGGCTACACCTTC.

This chain links TRBV7-8 with TRBJ1-2, with a tentative D call TRBD1 (6 bases). The germline V and J ends were trimmed by 5 bases and 2 bases, with 18 bases remaining between them. The CDR3 loop spans 16 amino acids. The germline gives CDR1 SGHVS, CDR2 FQNEAQ. The chain's CDR3 is CASSPQGTLMNYGYTF. The CDR3 region has the DNA TGTGCCAGCAGCCCCCAGGGGACTTTAATGAACTATGGCTACACCTTC.

The chain recombines TRBV7-2 with TRBJ2-1; D is undetermined. V lost 1 base, J lost 5 bases, and 9 bases lay in between. There are 14 residues in the CDR3. The V gene's germline CDR1 is SGHTA and CDR2 FQGNSA. The CDR3 reads CASSLVTSNNEQFF. In DNA, the CDR3 is TGTGCCAGCAGCTTAGTAACTTCTAACAATGAGCAGTTCTTC. Based on the CDR3 plus reference TRBV7-2 and TRBJ2-1, the full variable domain is GAGVSQSPSNKVTEKGKDVELRCDPISGHTALYWYRQSLGQGLEFLIYFQGNSAPDKSGLPSDRFSAERTGGSVSTLTIQRTQQEDSAVYLCASSLVTSNNEQFFGPGTRLTVL.

The chain has TRBV9 and TRBJ2-2, with TRBD1 identical over 10 bases. V was pared by 6 bases and J by 4 bases, with 9 bases of the junction left unmatched. Per the germline V gene, CDR1 is SGDLS and CDR2 is YYNGEE. CDR3 length: 16 residues. CDR3 in amino acids: CASTPDRGRGTGELFF. DNA of the CDR3: TGTGCCAGCACCCCCGACAGGGGGCGAGGCACCGGGGAGCTGTTTTTT.

In nucleotides, the CDR3 is TGTGCCAGCAGCGAGGGAGGGGGGCAGTTCAATGAGCAGTTCTTC. Translated: CASSEGGGQFNEQFF. This rearrangement joins TRBV9 to TRBJ2-1, with TRBD2 as a possible D gene (7 bases). Deletions cut 3 bases from V and 6 bases from J, with 16 bases between. There are 15 residues in the CDR3. Germline-derived CDR1 and CDR2 are SGDLS and YYNGEE.

The V call is TRBV2, the J call TRBJ2-7; D might be TRBD2 (6 bases). V was clipped by 8 bases and J by 0 bases, with 11 bases between them. The CDR3 loop spans 13 amino acids. Looked up from germline, CDR1 is SNHLY and CDR2 is FYNNEI. CDR3 amino acids: CASPGTGSYEQYF. The CDR3 DNA reads as TGTGCCAGCCCCGGGACTGGCTCCTACGAGCAGTACTTC.

This clone was recorded a few times. The chain links TRBV11-2 to TRBJ2-7; perhaps TRBD2 as D (5 bases). V lost 3 bases, J lost 4 bases, and 10 bases lay in between. Germline V lookup: CDR1 SGHAT, CDR2 FQNNGV. This CDR3 has 13 residues. CDR3 region: CASSLAGVYEQYF. The CDR3 nucleotides are TGTGCCAGCAGCTTGGCCGGGGTTTACGAGCAGTACTTC.

The chain carries TRBV10-3 and TRBJ2-7; the match to TRBD1 covers 9 bases. This CDR3 is 13 amino acids long. The V gene end was trimmed by 7 bases and the J gene end by 2 bases; junction bases not matched to a gene: 3. Per the germline V gene, CDR1 is ENHRY and CDR2 is SYGVKD. The CDR3 DNA sequence: TGTGCCATCATGGGACAGGGCCCCTACGAGCAGTACTTC. As protein: CAIMGQGPYEQYF.

This chain uses TRBV10-1 with TRBJ1-1; D gene ambiguous. From germline, CDR1 is WNHNN and CDR2 SYGVQD (reference sequence). This CDR3 is built from 11 residues. The V gene lost 7 bases and the J gene lost 8 bases, with 11 bases spanning the gap. CDR3 nucleotides: TGCGCCAGCAATCCCGGGGAGGAAGCTTTCTTT. It encodes CASNPGEEAFF.

The chain uses TRBV7-6 and TRBJ2-5; D might be TRBD1 (6 bases). The end of the DNA is better explained by TRBJ2-7, so the J call may be wrong. The CDR3 is 15 amino acids. Germline V gene sequence: CDR1 SGHVS, CDR2 FNYEAQ. CDR3 amino acids: CASSLGPGAPYEQYF. CDR3 coding DNA: TGTGCCAGCAGCTTAGGACCAGGGGCCCCCTACGAGCAGTACTTC.

This clone occurred once. The rearrangement uses TRBV29-1 and TRBJ2-7; TRBD1 matches at 9 bases. The V segment lost 6 bases and the J segment 1 base; nucleotides outside the gene matches: 1. The CDR3 runs to 12 residues. CDR1 is SQVTM and CDR2 is ANQGSEA in the germline V gene. This CDR3 is CSVGTGSYEQYF. The CDR3 DNA reads TGCAGCGTGGGGACAGGGTCCTACGAGCAGTACTTC.